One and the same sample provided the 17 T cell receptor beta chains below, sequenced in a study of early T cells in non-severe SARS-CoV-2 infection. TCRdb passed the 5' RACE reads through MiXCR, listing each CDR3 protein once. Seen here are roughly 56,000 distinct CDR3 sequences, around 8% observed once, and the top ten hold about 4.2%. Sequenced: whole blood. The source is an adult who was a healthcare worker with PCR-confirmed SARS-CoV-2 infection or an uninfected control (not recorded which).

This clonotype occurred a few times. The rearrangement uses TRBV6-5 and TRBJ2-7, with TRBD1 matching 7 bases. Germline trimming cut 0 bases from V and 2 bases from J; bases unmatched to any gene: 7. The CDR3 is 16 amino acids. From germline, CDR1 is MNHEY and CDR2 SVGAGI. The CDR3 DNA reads TGTGCCAGCAGTTACTCGGGTCGGGGACAGACCTACGAGCAGTACTTC. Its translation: CASSYSGRGQTYEQYF.

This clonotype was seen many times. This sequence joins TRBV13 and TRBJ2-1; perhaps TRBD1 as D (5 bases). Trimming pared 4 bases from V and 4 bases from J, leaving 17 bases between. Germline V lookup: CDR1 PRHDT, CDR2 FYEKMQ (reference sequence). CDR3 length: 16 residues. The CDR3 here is CASSSSPGNLYNEQFF. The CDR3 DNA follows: TGTGCCAGCAGCTCAAGCCCAGGGAACCTATACAATGAGCAGTTCTTC. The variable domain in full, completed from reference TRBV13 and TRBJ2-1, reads AAGVIQSPRHLIKEKRETATLKCYPIPRHDTVYWYQQGPGQDPQFLISFYEKMQSDKGSIPDRFSAQQFSDYHSELNMSSLELGDSALYFCASSSSPGNLYNEQFFGPGTRLTVL.

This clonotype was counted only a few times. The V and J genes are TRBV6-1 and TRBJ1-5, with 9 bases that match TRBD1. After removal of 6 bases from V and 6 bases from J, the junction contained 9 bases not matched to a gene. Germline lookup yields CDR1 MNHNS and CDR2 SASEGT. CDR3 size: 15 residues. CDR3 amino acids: CASSAGTGKAQPQHF. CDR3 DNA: TGTGCCAGCAGCGCCGGGACAGGGAAGGCTCAGCCCCAGCATTTT.

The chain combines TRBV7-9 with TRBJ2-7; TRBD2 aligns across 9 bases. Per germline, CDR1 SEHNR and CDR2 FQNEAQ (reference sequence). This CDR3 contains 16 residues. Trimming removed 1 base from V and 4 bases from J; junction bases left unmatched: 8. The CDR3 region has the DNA TGTGCCAGCAGCTTAGTATTCGGGACTAGCAGGTACGAGCAGTACTTC. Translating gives CASSLVFGTSRYEQYF.

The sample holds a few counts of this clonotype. The CDR3 DNA is TGCAGTGCCGTAACCCCTCGGGGGGGGACGCAGTATTTT. It is translated as CSAVTPRGGTQYF. The chain recombines TRBV20-1 with TRBJ2-3; 8 bases are a match to TRBD2. V shed 6 bases, J shed 9 bases, and the junction held 11 bases outside the gene matches. The CDR3 is 13 amino acids. Germline loops: CDR1 DFQATT, CDR2 SNEGSKA (reference sequence).

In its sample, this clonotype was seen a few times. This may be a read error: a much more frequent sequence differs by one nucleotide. The CDR3 nucleotides are TGTGCCAGCAGCTTAAGGGGGGCTTTCGAGCAGTACTTC. Its translation: CASSLRGAFEQYF. This chain links TRBV7-9 with TRBJ2-7, with D perhaps assigned TRBD1 or TRBD2 (6 bases each). The V gene's germline CDR1 is SEHNR and CDR2 FQNEAQ (reference sequence). V lost 2 bases to trimming and J lost 6 bases, with 11 bases between them. The CDR3 loop spans 13 amino acids.

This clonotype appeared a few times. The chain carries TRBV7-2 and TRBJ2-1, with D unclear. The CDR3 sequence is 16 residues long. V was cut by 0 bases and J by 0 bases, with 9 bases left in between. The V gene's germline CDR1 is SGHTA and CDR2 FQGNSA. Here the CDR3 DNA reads TGTGCCAGCAGCTTAGCCTCCTGGAGCTCCTACAATGAGCAGTTCTTC. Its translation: CASSLASWSSYNEQFF. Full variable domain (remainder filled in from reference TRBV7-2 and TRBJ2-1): GAGVSQSPSNKVTEKGKDVELRCDPISGHTALYWYRQSLGQGLEFLIYFQGNSAPDKSGLPSDRFSAERTGGSVSTLTIQRTQQEDSAVYLCASSLASWSSYNEQFFGPGTRLTVL.

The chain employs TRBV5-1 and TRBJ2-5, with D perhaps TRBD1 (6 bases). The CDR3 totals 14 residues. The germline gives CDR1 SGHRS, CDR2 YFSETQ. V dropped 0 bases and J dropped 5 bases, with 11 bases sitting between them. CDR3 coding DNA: TGCGCCAGCAGCTTGGCAGGGGCCGGGGAGACCCAGTACTTC. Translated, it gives CASSLAGAGETQYF.

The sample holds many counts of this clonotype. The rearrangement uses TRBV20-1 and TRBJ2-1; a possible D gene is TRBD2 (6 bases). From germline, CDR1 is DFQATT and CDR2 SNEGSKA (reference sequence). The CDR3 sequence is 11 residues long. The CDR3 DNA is TGCTCTGTGGGGGGAGTGAATGAGCAGTTCTTC. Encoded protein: CSVGGVNEQFF.

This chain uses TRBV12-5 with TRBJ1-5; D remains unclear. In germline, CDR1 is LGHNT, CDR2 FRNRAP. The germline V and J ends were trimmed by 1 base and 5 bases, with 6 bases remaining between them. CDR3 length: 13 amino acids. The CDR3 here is CASGLGQDQPQHF. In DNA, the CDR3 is TGTGCTAGTGGTTTGGGGCAGGATCAGCCCCAGCATTTT.

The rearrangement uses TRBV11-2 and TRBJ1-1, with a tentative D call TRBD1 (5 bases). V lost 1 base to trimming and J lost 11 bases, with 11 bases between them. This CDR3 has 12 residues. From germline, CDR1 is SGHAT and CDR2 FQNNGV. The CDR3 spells CASSLGTGEAFF. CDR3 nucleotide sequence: TGTGCCAGCAGCTTAGGTACAGGCGAGGCTTTCTTT.

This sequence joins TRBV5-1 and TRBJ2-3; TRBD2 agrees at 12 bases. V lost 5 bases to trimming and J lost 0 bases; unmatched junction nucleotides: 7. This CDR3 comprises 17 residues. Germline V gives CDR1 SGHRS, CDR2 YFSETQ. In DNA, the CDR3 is TGCGCCAGCAGTCACGGACTAGCGGGGCCCAGCACAGATACGCAGTATTTT. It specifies CASSHGLAGPSTDTQYF.

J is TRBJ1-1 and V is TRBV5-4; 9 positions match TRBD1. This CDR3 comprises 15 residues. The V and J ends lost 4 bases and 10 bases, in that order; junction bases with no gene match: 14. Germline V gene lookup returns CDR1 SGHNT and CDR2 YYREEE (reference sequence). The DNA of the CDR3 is TGTGCCAGCAGCGGCACGGGACAGGGAGGTTTAAGAGCTTTCTTT. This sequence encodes CASSGTGQGGLRAFF.

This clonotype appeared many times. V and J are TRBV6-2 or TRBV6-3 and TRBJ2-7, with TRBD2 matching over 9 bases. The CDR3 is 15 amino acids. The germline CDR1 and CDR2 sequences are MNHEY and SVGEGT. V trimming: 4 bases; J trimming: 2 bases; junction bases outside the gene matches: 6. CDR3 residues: CASSSPPSGTYEQYF. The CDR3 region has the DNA TGTGCCAGCAGTTCCCCGCCTAGCGGGACCTACGAGCAGTACTTC.

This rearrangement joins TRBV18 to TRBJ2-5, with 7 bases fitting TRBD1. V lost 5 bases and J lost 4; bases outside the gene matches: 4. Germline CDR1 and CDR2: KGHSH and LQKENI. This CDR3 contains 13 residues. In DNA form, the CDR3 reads TGTGCCAGCTCAGGTGACAGGGCAGAGACCCAGTACTTC. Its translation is CASSGDRAETQYF.

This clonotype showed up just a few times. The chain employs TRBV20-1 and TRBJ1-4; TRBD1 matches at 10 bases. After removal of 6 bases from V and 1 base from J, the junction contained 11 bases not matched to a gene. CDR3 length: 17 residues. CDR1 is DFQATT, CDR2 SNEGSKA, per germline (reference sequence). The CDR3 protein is CSANPGQGRKTNEKLFF. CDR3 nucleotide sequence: TGCAGTGCCAACCCGGGACAGGGGAGGAAAACTAATGAAAAACTGTTTTTT.

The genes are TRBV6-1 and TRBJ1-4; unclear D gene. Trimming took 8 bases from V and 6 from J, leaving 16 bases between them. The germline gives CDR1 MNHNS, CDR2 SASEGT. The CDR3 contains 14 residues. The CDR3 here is CASRPRTGYEKLFF. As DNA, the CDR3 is TGTGCCAGCCGCCCCAGGACGGGGTATGAAAAACTGTTTTTT.